This is a list of T cell receptor beta chains from one sample in a study of CD8 T cells in ankylosing spondylitis. TCRdb re-analysed the 5' RACE reads in MiXCR, keeping a single row per CDR3 protein. The sample holds 470,000 or so distinct CDR3 sequences, about 25% seen once. The sample was blood, either unsorted or a sorted T cell fraction (not recorded which). These receptors originate from a male donor with ankylosing spondylitis. CDR3s include the opening cysteine and the closing phenylalanine or tryptophan. A D gene is named only where the DNA matches it firmly. Only part of the rows carry a size: once, few, many, or a class if the clone is expanded.

TRBV18,TRBJ1-3,.,.,CASSPSRQESSATIYF,TGTGCCAGCTCGCCGTCCCGACAGGAATCTTCGGCAACCATATATTTT
TRBV7-9,TRBJ1-2,.,many,CASSLQSYGYTF,TGTGCCAGCAGCTTGCAGAGCTATGGCTACACCTTC
TRBV5-1,TRBJ2-7,TRBD1,few,CASRRGQGAEEQYF,TGCGCCAGCAGACGGGGACAGGGGGCTGAAGAGCAGTACTTC
TRBV6-2/TRBV6-3,TRBJ2-2,.,few,CASSSLQDTGELFF,TGTGCCAGCAGTTCGCTACAGGACACCGGGGAGCTGTTTTTT
TRBV20-1,TRBJ2-1,TRBD2,.,CSARVAGDKQFF,TGCAGTGCTAGGGTGGCGGGAGATAAGCAGTTCTTC
TRBV7-9,TRBJ2-7,.,few,CASSPRLGVYEQYF,TGTGCCAGCAGCCCCCGACTTGGTGTCTACGAGCAGTACTTC
TRBV18,TRBJ1-6,TRBD1,.,CASSPSGTANSPLHF,TGTGCCAGCTCACCCTCCGGGACAGCGAATTCACCCCTCCACTTT
TRBV11-2,TRBJ2-3,.,few,CASSSLADTQYF,TGTGCCAGCAGCTCCCTTGCAGATACGCAGTATTTT
TRBV10-3,TRBJ1-6,.,few,CAISPTDPAANSPLHF,TGTGCCATCAGCCCTACAGATCCTGCCGCGAATTCACCCCTCCACTTT
TRBV5-4,TRBJ2-3,.,.,CASSAGPGETDTQYF,TGTGCCAGCAGCGCCGGTCCGGGAGAAACAGATACGCAGTATTTT
TRBV25-1,TRBJ1-1,TRBD1,.,CASSKLGQGGPGAFF,TGTGCCAGCAGTAAATTGGGACAGGGAGGCCCTGGAGCTTTCTTT
TRBV7-7,TRBJ2-2,.,.,CASSSALANTGELFF,TGTGCCAGCAGCTCCGCGCTAGCGAACACCGGGGAGCTGTTTTTT
TRBV7-6,TRBJ1-1,TRBD1,.,CASSLNPAGGADTEAFF,TGTGCCAGCAGCTTAAACCCCGCAGGGGGGGCCGACACTGAAGCTTTCTTT
TRBV4-1,TRBJ1-1,.,few,CASSLPGQRNTEAFF,TGCGCCAGCAGCCTGCCAGGACAGAGAAACACTGAAGCTTTCTTT
TRBV30,TRBJ2-1,.,.,CAWSVKLHEQFF,TGTGCCTGGAGTGTGAAACTCCATGAGCAGTTCTTC
TRBV6-1,TRBJ2-1,TRBD2,.,CASSGLAGTANEQFF,TGTGCCAGCAGTGGGCTAGCGGGAACGGCGAATGAGCAGTTCTTC
TRBV10-3,TRBJ2-3,TRBD2,few,CAISLAGDTDTQYF,TGTGCCATCAGTCTAGCGGGAGACACAGATACGCAGTATTTT
TRBV25-1,TRBJ2-5,.,few,CASSGLFGFQETQYF,TGTGCCAGCAGTGGTTTATTTGGCTTTCAAGAGACCCAGTACTTC
TRBV5-5,TRBJ2-7,.,.,CASSLGGTAGSYEQYF,TGTGCCAGCAGCTTGGGCGGGACGGCAGGTTCCTACGAGCAGTACTTC
TRBV5-1,TRBJ2-1,TRBD2,.,CASNIGTSGYNEQFF,TGCGCCAGCAACATCGGGACTAGCGGTTACAATGAGCAGTTCTTC
TRBV5-6,TRBJ1-1,.,few,CASSLVSVNTEAFF,TGTGCCAGCAGCTTGGTATCGGTGAACACTGAAGCTTTCTTT
TRBV11-1,TRBJ2-2,TRBD2,.,CASSKARASGRWNTGELFF,TGTGCCAGCAGCAAAGCGAGGGCTAGCGGGAGGTGGAACACCGGGGAGCTGTTTTTT
TRBV7-9,TRBJ1-6,.,few,CASSDDRYSPLHF,TGTGCCAGCAGCGACGACCGATATTCACCCCTCCACTTT
TRBV12-3/TRBV12-4,TRBJ2-2,TRBD1,few,CASTIGQGGTGELFF,TGTGCCAGCACCATCGGACAGGGTGGCACCGGGGAGCTGTTTTTT
TRBV20-1,TRBJ1-2,.,.,CSARISRDYGYTF,TGCAGTGCTAGAATTTCACGGGACTATGGCTACACCTTC
TRBV29-1,TRBJ2-3,TRBD1,.,CSVENPNQGADTQYF,TGCAGCGTTGAAAACCCGAACCAGGGGGCAGATACGCAGTATTTT
TRBV20-1,TRBJ2-1,TRBD2,many,CSFTSGRGSYNEQFF,TGCAGCTTCACTAGCGGGAGGGGCTCCTACAATGAGCAGTTCTTC
TRBV7-2,TRBJ1-6,TRBD1,few,CASSLVRGNNSPLHF,TGTGCCAGCAGCTTAGTCAGGGGGAATAATTCACCCCTCCACTTT
TRBV10-3,TRBJ1-5,.,once,CAIGQPQHF,TGTGCCATCGGCCAGCCCCAGCATTTT
TRBV5-4,TRBJ2-5,.,many,CASSFGLQETQYF,TGTGCCAGCAGCTTTGGGCTACAAGAGACCCAGTACTTC
TRBV5-1,TRBJ1-2,TRBD1,few,CASSLAGQGGYGYTF,TGCGCCAGCAGCTTGGCCGGACAGGGTGGCTATGGCTACACCTTC
TRBV24-1,TRBJ2-1,.,.,CATSDAGWGYNEQFF,TGTGCCACCAGTGATGCGGGTTGGGGCTACAATGAGCAGTTCTTC
TRBV21-1,TRBJ2-6,.,.,CASSKAERPSGANVLTF,TGTGCCAGCAGCAAAGCGGAGCGTCCCTCTGGGGCCAACGTCCTGACTTTC
TRBV10-3,TRBJ2-1,.,.,CAISESELDEQFF,TGTGCCATCAGTGAGTCCGAACTCGATGAGCAGTTCTTC
TRBV6-1,TRBJ2-5,.,few,CASTPSFGDLVGETQYF,TGTGCCAGCACCCCCAGCTTCGGGGATCTGGTAGGAGAGACCCAGTACTTC
TRBV7-6,TRBJ2-1,TRBD2,.,CASSSGLPPYNEQFF,TGTGCCAGCAGCTCGGGACTACCTCCCTACAATGAGCAGTTCTTC
TRBV2,TRBJ1-6,.,.,CASSGRQINSPLHF,TGTGCCAGCAGTGGGAGACAGATTAATTCACCCCTCCACTTT
TRBV7-9,TRBJ2-7,TRBD1,.,CASSPLRDRAYEQYF,TGTGCCAGCAGCCCGCTCCGGGACAGGGCATACGAGCAGTACTTC
TRBV5-1,TRBJ2-2,.,.,CASSFQAAGELFF,TGCGCCAGCAGCTTCCAGGCGGCCGGGGAGCTGTTTTTT
TRBV2,TRBJ2-5,.,few,CASKVPGLQETQYF,TGTGCCAGCAAGGTCCCGGGACTGCAAGAGACCCAGTACTTC